This T cell receptor beta chain stems from a study of blood T cell repertoires in COVID-19. Across the study: There were acute and convalescent COVID-19 samples, and they came from the United States, Italy and Spain. T cells, B-cell-depleted T cells, or PBMCs supplied cDNA or gDNA.

The CDR3 has 14 residues. Germline lookup yields CDR1 SNHLY and CDR2 FYNNEI. Losses at the gene ends were 11 bases for V and 2 bases for J; bases not matched to a gene: 12. Using immunoSEQ multiplex PCR, the repertoire was profiled, and TCRdb retains in-frame clones only, with some absent. There are under 500,000 clones in the sample; roughly 91% occur only once, and more than 4% lies in the top ten. The chain recombines TRBV2 with TRBJ2-7; 7 bases line up with TRBD1. This clonotype was sampled from a woman aged 25-40 years with acute or convalescent COVID-19. Sequenced input: peripheral blood. Here the CDR3 reads CASTTGTAAYEQYF. DNA for the CDR3: TGTGCCTCGACAACTGGGACAGCAGCCTACGAGCAGTACTTC. Together with reference TRBV2 and TRBJ2-7, the CDR3 gives the full variable domain: EPEVTQTPSHQVTQMGQEVILRCVPISNHLYFYWYRQILGQKVEFLVSFYNNEISEKSEIFDDQFSVERPDGSNFTLKIRSTKLEDSAMYFCASTTGTAAYEQYFGPGTRLTVT.